The 3 T cell receptor beta chains in this list originate from one sample, sequenced in a study of cytomegalovirus exposure and HLA in healthy donors (dated by TCRdb to 2017 to 2019). Libraries were constructed by the immunoSEQ multiplex PCR assay. A mixture of 60 forward primers for TCR Vbeta segments and 13 reverse primers for TCR Jbeta segments was used in the multiplex PCR. What TCRdb holds here is the immuneACCESS table cut down to in-frame rearrangements. Part of the clones is not present; checked against another copy, under half of the missing clones reflect an unresolved V gene, and the others are unexplained. This sample holds approximately 150,000 clones; more than 65% were observed only once. The ten largest clones add up to approximately 2.8% of the sample. Sequenced input: PBMCs. These receptors were taken from a middle-aged woman in good health and CMV-seropositive.

V gene TRBV2 combines with J gene TRBJ2-3, with TRBD1 matching over 9 bases. J gave up 6 bases and V 3 bases, and 7 bases lay outside the gene matches. Germline V gene sequence: CDR1 SNHLY, CDR2 FYNNEI. The CDR3 consists of 15 residues. The CDR3 loop reads CASSDGDRDTDTQYF. CDR3 DNA sequence: TGTGCCAGCAGTGACGGGGACAGGGATACGGATACGCAGTATTTT.

The chain couples TRBV4-3 to TRBJ2-7, with a possible D match to TRBD2 (6 bases). Germline-derived CDR1 and CDR2 are LGHNA and YSLEER. Trimming pared 4 bases from V and 3 bases from J, leaving 10 bases between. This CDR3 has 13 amino acids. The CDR3 loop reads CASSRDSNYEQYF. The CDR3 DNA sequence: TGCGCCAGCAGCCGGGACTCAAACTACGAGCAGTACTTC.

The chain carries TRBV19 and TRBJ2-4; D is unresolved. This CDR3 region has 13 residues. V was pared by 3 bases and J by 8 bases, with 11 bases between. Looked up from germline, CDR1 is LNHDA and CDR2 is SQIVND (reference sequence). The CDR3 loop is CASSIQRSDIQYF. The CDR3 bases are TGTGCCAGTAGTATCCAGCGCTCGGACATTCAGTACTTC.